This T cell receptor (beta chain) was observed in a study of blood T cell repertoires in COVID-19. Across the study: Samples of COVID-19 (acute and convalescent) were obtained from the United States, Italy and Spain. Sources were T cells, B-cell-depleted T cells, or PBMCs; the material itself was cDNA or gDNA.

Germline lookup yields CDR1 LNHDA and CDR2 SQIVND (reference sequence). With 3 bases removed from V and 5 bases from J, the gap between germline ends came to 7 bases. The CDR3 totals 12 residues. Original methodology: Quantification of nucleated cells was approximated via reference gene primer amplification. This table comes from immunoSEQ multiplex PCR, and its TCRdb copy is limited to in-frame clones, with some not included. That table gives V, J and clone size, and the DNA gave D and trimming. This table holds 40,000 or so clones, 70% to 90% found once. The TCR was taken from a human donor in a cohort sampled during active COVID-19. The gene calls are TRBV19 and TRBJ1-1; D not resolved. The sequenced sample was peripheral blood. CDR3 amino acids: CASSIEATEAFF. DNA for the CDR3: TGTGCCAGTAGTATTGAGGCGACTGAAGCTTTCTTT.